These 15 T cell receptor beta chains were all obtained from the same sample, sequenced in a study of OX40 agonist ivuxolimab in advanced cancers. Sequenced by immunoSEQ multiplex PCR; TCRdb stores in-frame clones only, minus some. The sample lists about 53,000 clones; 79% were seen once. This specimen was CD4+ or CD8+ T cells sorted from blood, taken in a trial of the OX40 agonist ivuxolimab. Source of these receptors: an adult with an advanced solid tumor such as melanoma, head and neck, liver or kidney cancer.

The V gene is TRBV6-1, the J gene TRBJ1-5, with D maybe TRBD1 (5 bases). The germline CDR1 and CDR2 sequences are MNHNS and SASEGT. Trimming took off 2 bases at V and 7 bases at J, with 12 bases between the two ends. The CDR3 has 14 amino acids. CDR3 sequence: CASSEYRTPQPQHF. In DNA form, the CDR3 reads TGTGCCAGCAGTGAATACCGGACACCCCAGCCCCAGCATTTT.

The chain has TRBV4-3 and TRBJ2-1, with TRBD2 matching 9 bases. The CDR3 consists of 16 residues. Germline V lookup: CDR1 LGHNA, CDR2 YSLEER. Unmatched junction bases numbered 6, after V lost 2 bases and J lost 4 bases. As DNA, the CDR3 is TGCGCCAGCAGCCAAACTCTAGCGGGGTATTACAATGAGCAGTTCTTC. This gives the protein CASSQTLAGYYNEQFF.

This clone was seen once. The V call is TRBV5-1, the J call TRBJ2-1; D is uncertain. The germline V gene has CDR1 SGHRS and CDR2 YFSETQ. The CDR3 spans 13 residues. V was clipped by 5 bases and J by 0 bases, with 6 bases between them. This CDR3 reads CASRSYSYNEQFF. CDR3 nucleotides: TGCGCCAGCAGAAGCTACTCCTACAATGAGCAGTTCTTC.

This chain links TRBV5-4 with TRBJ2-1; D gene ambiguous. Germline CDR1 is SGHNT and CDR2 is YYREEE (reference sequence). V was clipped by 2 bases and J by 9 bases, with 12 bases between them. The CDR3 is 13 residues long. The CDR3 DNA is TGTGCCAGCAGCTTCCCGACTGGACCTGAGCAGTTCTTC. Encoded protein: CASSFPTGPEQFF.

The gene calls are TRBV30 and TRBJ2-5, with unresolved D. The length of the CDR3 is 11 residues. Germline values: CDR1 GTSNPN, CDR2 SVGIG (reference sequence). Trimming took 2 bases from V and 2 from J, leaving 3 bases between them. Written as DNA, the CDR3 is TGTGCCTGGAGTCCTCAAGAGACCCAGTACTTC. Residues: CAWSPQETQYF. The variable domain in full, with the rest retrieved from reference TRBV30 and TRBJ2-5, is SQTIHQWPATLVQPVGSPLSLECTVEGTSNPNLYWYRQAAGRGLQLLFYSVGIGQISSEVPQNLSASRPQDRQFILSSKKLLLSDSGFYLCAWSPQETQYFGPGTRLLVL.

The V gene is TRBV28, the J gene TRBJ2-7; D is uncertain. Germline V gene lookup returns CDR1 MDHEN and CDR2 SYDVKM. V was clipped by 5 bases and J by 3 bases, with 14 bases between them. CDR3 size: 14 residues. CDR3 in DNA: TGTGCCAGCAGTCGCCCAGGTTCGGGCTACGAGCAGTACTTC. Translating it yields CASSRPGSGYEQYF. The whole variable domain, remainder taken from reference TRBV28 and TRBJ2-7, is DVKVTQSSRYLVKRTGEKVFLECVQDMDHENMFWYRQDPGLGLRLIYFSYDVKMKEKGDIPEGYSVSREKKERFSLILESASTNQTSMYLCASSRPGSGYEQYFGPGTRLTVT.

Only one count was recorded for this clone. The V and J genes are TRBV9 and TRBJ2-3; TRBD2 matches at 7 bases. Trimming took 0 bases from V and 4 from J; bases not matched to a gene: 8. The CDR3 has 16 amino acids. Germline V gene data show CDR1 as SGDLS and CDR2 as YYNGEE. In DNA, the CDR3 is TGTGCCAGCAGCGTAGGGGAGCGGGGACGGGCAGATACGCAGTATTTT. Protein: CASSVGERGRADTQYF.

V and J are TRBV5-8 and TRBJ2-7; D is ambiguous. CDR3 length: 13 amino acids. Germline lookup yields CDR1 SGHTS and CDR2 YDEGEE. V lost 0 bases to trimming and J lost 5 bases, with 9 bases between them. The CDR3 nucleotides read TGTGCCAGCAGCTTGGGGTCGATCCACGAGCAGTACTTC. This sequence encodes CASSLGSIHEQYF. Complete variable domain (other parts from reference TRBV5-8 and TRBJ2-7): EAGVTQSPTHLIKTRGQQATLRCSPISGHTSVYWYQQALGLGLQFLLWYDEGEERNRGNFPPRFSGRQFPNYSSELNVNALELEDSALYLCASSLGSIHEQYFGPGTRLTVT.

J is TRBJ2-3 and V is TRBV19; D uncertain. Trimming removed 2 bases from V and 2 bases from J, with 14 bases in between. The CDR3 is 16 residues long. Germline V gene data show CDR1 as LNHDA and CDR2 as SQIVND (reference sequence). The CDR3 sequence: CASSIKVSGYTDTQYF. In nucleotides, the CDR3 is TGTGCCAGTAGTATAAAGGTCTCTGGGTACACAGATACGCAGTATTTT. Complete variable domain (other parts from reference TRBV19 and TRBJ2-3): DGGITQSPKYLFRKEGQNVTLSCEQNLNHDAMYWYRQDPGQGLRLIYYSQIVNDFQKGDIAEGYSVSREKKESFPLTVTSAQKNPTAFYLCASSIKVSGYTDTQYFGPGTRLTVL.

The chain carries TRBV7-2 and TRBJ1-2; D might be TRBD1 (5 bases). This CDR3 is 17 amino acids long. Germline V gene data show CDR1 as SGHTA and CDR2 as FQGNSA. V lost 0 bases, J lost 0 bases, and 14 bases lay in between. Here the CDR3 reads CASSLASTRASNYGYTF. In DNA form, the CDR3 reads TGTGCCAGCAGCTTAGCGTCAACCAGGGCCTCTAACTATGGCTACACCTTC.

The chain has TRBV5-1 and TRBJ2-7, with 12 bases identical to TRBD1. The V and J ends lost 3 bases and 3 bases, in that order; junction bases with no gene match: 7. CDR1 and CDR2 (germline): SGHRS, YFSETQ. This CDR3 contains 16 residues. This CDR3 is CASSSQGTGGIYEQYF. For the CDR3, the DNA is TGCGCCAGCAGCTCTCAAGGGACAGGGGGCATCTACGAGCAGTACTTC.

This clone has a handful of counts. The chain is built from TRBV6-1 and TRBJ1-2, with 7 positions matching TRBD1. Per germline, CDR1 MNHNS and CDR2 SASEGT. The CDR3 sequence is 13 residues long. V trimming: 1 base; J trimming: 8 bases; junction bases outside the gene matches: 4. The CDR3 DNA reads TGTGCCAGCAGTGAAGGGCCAGGGGGAGGCTACACCTTC. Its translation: CASSEGPGGGYTF.

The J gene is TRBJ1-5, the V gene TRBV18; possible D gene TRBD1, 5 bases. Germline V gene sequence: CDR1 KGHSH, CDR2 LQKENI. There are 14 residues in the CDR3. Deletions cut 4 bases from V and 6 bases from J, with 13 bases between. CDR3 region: CASSLSDGAQPQHF. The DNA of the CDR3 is TGTGCCAGCTCACTATCGGACGGGGCTCAGCCCCAGCATTTT.

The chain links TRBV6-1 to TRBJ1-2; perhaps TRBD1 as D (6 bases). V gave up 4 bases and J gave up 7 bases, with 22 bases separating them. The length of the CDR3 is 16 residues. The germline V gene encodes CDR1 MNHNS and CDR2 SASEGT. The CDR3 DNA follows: TGTGCCAGCAGTGGTCCCGGGGTTCCAGGGGCGGTTGGCTACACCTTC. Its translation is CASSGPGVPGAVGYTF.

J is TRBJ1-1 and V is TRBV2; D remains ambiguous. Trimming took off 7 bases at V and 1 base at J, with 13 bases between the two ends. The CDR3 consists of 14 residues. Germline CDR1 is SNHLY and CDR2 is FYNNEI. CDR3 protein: CASTFFLPNTEAFF. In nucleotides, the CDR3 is TGTGCCAGCACGTTCTTCTTACCGAACACTGAAGCTTTCTTT. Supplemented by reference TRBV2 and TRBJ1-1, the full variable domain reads EPEVTQTPSHQVTQMGQEVILRCVPISNHLYFYWYRQILGQKVEFLVSFYNNEISEKSEIFDDQFSVERPDGSNFTLKIRSTKLEDSAMYFCASTFFLPNTEAFFGQGTRLTVV.